The entry below describes one T cell receptor beta chain. These data come from a study of cytotoxic CD8 clonotypes in ibrutinib-treated CLL. The length of the CDR3 is 19 residues. V dropped 1 base and J dropped 2; count of bases not matched to a gene: 15. The V gene's germline CDR1 is SEHNR and CDR2 FQNEAQ (reference sequence). Sequenced by immunoSEQ multiplex PCR; TCRdb stores in-frame clones only, minus some. The data contain approximately 24,000 clones, 69% of them singletons. The gene calls are TRBV7-9 and TRBJ1-2; TRBD1 agrees at 8 bases. Sequences were derived from PBMCs, sampled at disease progression, from a patient treated with ibrutinib. The sequence came from a human donor with chronic lymphocytic leukemia. CDR3 in amino acids: CASSLENLTPGQENYGYTF. The CDR3 region has the DNA TGTGCCAGCAGCTTAGAGAACCTTACTCCGGGACAGGAGAACTATGGCTACACCTTC.